These 9 T cell receptor beta chains were all obtained from the same sample, sequenced in a study of blood T cell repertoires in COVID-19. Clones were read by immunoSEQ multiplex PCR, and TCRdb kept only the in-frame ones, dropping some. Here the sample spans under 250,000 clones, 85% to 90% being singletons. Specimen: PBMCs or T cells enriched from blood (not recorded which). All receptors derive from a man aged 35 to 55 who had recovered from COVID-19.

The rearrangement uses TRBV11-3 and TRBJ1-3; no reliable D call. The germline V gene has CDR1 SGHNT and CDR2 YENEEA. CDR3 length: 14 residues. V was shortened by 1 base and J by 10 bases, with 14 bases between the two germline ends. CDR3 amino acids: CASSLVRQRKTIYF. In DNA form, the CDR3 reads TGTGCCAGCAGCTTAGTTCGCCAGCGCAAGACCATATATTTT.

This clone has a single count. This sequence joins TRBV7-2 and TRBJ2-7; TRBD2 aligns across 10 bases. Germline V gene data show CDR1 as SGHTA and CDR2 as FQGNSA. The CDR3 extends over 17 amino acids. With 4 bases clipped from V and 2 bases from J, the junction kept 11 bases outside the gene matches. The CDR3 here is CASSSYFSGGPTYEQYF. DNA for the CDR3: TGTGCCAGCAGCTCCTACTTTAGCGGGGGGCCCACCTACGAGCAGTACTTC.

The chain employs TRBV7-6 and TRBJ2-1, with 9 bases matching TRBD2. Germline values: CDR1 SGHVS, CDR2 FNYEAQ. CDR3 length: 19 amino acids. With V trimmed by 5 bases and J by 1 base, 15 bases remained unmatched. The CDR3 region is CASSERTASGTGSYNEQFF. CDR3 coding DNA: TGTGCCAGCAGCGAACGCACGGCTAGCGGGACTGGGTCCTACAATGAGCAGTTCTTC.

The rearrangement uses TRBV2 and TRBJ1-2; the D is unclear. This CDR3 is built from 12 residues. Looked up from germline, CDR1 is SNHLY and CDR2 is FYNNEI. With 6 bases removed from V and 4 bases from J, the gap between germline ends came to 9 bases. The CDR3 DNA follows: TGTGCCAGCAGAGCGGTAGGCTATGGCTACACCTTC. Translation gives CASRAVGYGYTF. Complete variable domain (other parts from reference TRBV2 and TRBJ1-2): EPEVTQTPSHQVTQMGQEVILRCVPISNHLYFYWYRQILGQKVEFLVSFYNNEISEKSEIFDDQFSVERPDGSNFTLKIRSTKLEDSAMYFCASRAVGYGYTFGSGTRLTVV.

The rearrangement links TRBV29-1 to TRBJ1-2; D remains ambiguous. Germline-derived CDR1 and CDR2 are SQVTM and ANQGSEA. Deletions cut 7 bases from V and 0 bases from J, with 18 bases between. The CDR3 spans 15 residues. The CDR3 coding sequence is TGCAGCGGTGGAGGACCTTTCATAGCTAACTATGGCTACACCTTC. It encodes CSGGGPFIANYGYTF.

The V and J genes are TRBV16 and TRBJ1-1; D not certain. Germline CDR1 is KGHSY and CDR2 is FQNENV. The CDR3 consists of 15 residues. Trimming pared 0 bases from V and 0 bases from J, leaving 8 bases between. In nucleotides, the CDR3 is TGTGCCAGCAGCCAATCAAACAGCATGAACACTGAAGCTTTCTTT. It encodes CASSQSNSMNTEAFF.

The genes are TRBV5-6 and TRBJ2-7; D not certain. The V gene's germline CDR1 is SGHDT and CDR2 YYEEEE. This CDR3 has 14 residues. Trimming took 0 bases from V and 4 from J, leaving 11 bases between them. This chain's CDR3 is CASSLASASYEQYF. CDR3 DNA: TGTGCCAGCAGCTTGGCAAGTGCGTCGTACGAGCAGTACTTC. Using reference TRBV5-6 and TRBJ2-7 for the parts outside the CDR3, the full variable domain is DAGVTQSPTHLIKTRGQQVTLRCSPKSGHDTVSWYQQALGQGPQFIFQYYEEEERQRGNFPDRFSGHQFPNYSSELNVNALLLGDSALYLCASSLASASYEQYFGPGTRLTVT.

The rearrangement uses TRBV3-1 (or the pseudogene TRBV3-2) and TRBJ1-2; TRBD1 agrees at 9 bases. CDR1 and CDR2 from the germline V gene are LGHDT and YNNKEL (reference sequence). This CDR3 has 14 amino acids. Trimming removed 6 bases from V and 4 bases from J; junction bases left unmatched: 6. CDR3 amino acids: CASRGQGSSYGYTF. The CDR3 nucleotides read TGTGCCAGCAGGGGACAGGGTTCGAGCTATGGCTACACCTTC.

The CDR3 loop is CASSLGEGTWATEAFF. The CDR3 nucleotides are TGTGCCAGCAGCTTAGGTGAGGGAACGTGGGCCACTGAAGCTTTCTTT. J is TRBJ1-1 and V is TRBV5-8, with unresolved D. The ends were cut back, 2 bases at V and 4 bases at J, with 18 bases in the middle. The germline gives CDR1 SGHTS, CDR2 YDEGEE. The CDR3 consists of 16 residues.